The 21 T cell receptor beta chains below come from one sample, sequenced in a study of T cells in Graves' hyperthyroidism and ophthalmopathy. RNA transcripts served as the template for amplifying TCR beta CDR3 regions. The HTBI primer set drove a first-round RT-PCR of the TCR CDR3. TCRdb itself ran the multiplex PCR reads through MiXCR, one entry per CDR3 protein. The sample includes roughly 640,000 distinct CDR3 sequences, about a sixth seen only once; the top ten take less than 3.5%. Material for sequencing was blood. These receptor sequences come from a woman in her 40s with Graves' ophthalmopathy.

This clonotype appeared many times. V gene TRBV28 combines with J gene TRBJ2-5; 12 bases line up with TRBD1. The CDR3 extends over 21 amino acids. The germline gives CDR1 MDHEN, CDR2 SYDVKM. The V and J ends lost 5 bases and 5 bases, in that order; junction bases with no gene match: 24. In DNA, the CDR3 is TGTGCCAGCAGTCGGGCCGGGACAGGGGGCGCTGGGTTCGAAGGAGGGGAGACCCAGTACTTC. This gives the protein CASSRAGTGGAGFEGGETQYF. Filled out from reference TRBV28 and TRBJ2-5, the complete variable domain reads DVKVTQSSRYLVKRTGEKVFLECVQDMDHENMFWYRQDPGLGLRLIYFSYDVKMKEKGDIPEGYSVSREKKERFSLILESASTNQTSMYLCASSRAGTGGAGFEGGETQYFGPGTRLLVL.

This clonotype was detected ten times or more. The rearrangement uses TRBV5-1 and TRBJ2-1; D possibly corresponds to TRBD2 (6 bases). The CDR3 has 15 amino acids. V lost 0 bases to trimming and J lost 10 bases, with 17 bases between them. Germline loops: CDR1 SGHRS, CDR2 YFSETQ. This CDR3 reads CASSLDGGNGMEQFF. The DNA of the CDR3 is TGCGCCAGCAGCTTGGACGGGGGTAACGGGATGGAGCAGTTCTTC.

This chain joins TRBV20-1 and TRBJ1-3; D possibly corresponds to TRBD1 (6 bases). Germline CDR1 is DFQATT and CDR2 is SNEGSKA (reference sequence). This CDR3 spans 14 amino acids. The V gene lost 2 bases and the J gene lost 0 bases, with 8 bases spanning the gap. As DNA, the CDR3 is TGCAGTGCTAGAACAGGGTTCTCTGGAAACACCATATATTTT. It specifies CSARTGFSGNTIYF.

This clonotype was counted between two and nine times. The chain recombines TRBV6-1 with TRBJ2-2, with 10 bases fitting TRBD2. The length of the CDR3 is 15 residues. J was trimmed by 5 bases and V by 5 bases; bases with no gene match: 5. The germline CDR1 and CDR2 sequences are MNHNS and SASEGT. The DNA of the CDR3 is TGTGCCAGCAGTCAAGGGACTAGCGAAACCGGGGAGCTGTTTTTT. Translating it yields CASSQGTSETGELFF.

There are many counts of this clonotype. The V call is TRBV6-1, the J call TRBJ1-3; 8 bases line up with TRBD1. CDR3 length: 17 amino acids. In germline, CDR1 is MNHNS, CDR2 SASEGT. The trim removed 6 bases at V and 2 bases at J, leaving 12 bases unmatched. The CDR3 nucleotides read TGTGCCAGCAGCTCCCGAGGACAGGGAGGCACTGGAAACACCATATATTTT. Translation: CASSSRGQGGTGNTIYF.

The DNA for the CDR3 is TGTGCCAGCAGTAACAGGGGGCTGCGGGAGACCCAGTACTTC. Amino acids: CASSNRGLRETQYF. V and J are TRBV7-9 and TRBJ2-5; 9 nucleotides line up with TRBD1. Germline trimming cut 6 bases from V and 5 bases from J; bases unmatched to any gene: 7. This CDR3 is 14 amino acids long. In germline, CDR1 is SEHNR, CDR2 FQNEAQ (reference sequence).

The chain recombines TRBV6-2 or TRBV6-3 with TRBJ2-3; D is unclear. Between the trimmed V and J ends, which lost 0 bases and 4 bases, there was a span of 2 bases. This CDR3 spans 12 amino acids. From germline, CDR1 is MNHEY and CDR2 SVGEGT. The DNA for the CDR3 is TGTGCCAGCAGTTACTCTCCAGATACGCAGTATTTT. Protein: CASSYSPDTQYF.

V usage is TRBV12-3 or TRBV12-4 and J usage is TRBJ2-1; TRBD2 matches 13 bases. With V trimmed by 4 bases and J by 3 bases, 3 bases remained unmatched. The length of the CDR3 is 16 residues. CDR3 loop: CASSSRLAGGYNEQFF. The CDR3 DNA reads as TGTGCCAGCAGTTCCAGACTAGCGGGAGGCTACAATGAGCAGTTCTTC.

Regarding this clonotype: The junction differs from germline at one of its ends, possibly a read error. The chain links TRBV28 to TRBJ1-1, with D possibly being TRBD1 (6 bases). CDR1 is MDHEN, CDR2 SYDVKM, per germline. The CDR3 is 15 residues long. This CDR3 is CASSLSTDRNTEAFF. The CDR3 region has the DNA TGTGCCAGCAGCTTATCGACGGACAGGAACACTGAAGCTTTCTTT. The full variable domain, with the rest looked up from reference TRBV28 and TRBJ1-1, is DVKVTQSSRYLVKRTGEKVFLECVQDMDHENMFWYRQDPGLGLRLIYFSYDVKMKEKGDIPEGYSVSREKKERFSLILESASTNQTSMYLCASSLSTDRNTEAFFGQGTRLTVV.

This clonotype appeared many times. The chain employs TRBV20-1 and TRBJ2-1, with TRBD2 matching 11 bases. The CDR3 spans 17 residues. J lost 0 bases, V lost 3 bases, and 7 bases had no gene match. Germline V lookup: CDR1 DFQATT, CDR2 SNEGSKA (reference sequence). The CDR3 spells CSASDSGGVSSYNEQFF. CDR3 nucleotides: TGCAGTGCTAGTGATAGCGGGGGGGTGAGCTCCTACAATGAGCAGTTCTTC.

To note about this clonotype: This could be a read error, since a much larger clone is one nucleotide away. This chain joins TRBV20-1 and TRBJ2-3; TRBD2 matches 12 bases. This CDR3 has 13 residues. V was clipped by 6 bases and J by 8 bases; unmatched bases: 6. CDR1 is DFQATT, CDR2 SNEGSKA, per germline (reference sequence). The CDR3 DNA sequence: TGCAGTGCGTGGACTAGCGGGGTAGGTACGCAGTATTTT. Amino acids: CSAWTSGVGTQYF.

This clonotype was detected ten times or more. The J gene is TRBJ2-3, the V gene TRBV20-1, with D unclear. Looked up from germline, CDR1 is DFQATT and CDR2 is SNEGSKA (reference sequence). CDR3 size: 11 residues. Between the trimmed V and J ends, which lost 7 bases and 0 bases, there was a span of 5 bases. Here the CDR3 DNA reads TGCAGTGTTCTTAGCACAGATACGCAGTATTTT. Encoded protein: CSVLSTDTQYF.

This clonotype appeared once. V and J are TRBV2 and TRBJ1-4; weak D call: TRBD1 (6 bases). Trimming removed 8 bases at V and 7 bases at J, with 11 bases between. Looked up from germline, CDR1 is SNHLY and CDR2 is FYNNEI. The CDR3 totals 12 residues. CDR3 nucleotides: TGTGCCAGCGGGGGGGGGCGTGAAAAACTGTTTTTT. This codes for CASGGGREKLFF.

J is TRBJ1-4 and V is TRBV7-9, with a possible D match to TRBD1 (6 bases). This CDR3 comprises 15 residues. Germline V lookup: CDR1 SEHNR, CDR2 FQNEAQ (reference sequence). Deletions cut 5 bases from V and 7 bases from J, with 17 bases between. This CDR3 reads CASSRYTGLGEKLFF. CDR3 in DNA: TGTGCCAGCAGCCGTTACACAGGGTTAGGTGAAAAACTGTTTTTT.

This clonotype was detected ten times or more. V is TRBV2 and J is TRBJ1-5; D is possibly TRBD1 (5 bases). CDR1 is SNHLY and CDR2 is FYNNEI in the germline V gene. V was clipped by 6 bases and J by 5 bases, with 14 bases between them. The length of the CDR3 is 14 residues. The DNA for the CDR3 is TGTGCCAGCAGGAGGGGCGGGGTGGATCAGCCCCAGCATTTT. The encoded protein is CASRRGGVDQPQHF.

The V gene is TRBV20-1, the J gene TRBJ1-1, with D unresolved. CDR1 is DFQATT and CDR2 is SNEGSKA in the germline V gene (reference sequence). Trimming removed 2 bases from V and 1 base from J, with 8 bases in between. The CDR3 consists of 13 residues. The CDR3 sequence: CSARPPPNTEAFF. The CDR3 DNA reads TGCAGTGCTAGACCCCCACCGAACACTGAAGCTTTCTTT.

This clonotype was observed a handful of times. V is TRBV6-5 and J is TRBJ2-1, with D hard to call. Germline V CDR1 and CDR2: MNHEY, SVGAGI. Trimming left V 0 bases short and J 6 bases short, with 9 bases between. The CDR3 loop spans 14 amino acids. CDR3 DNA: TGTGCCAGCAGTTACTCCCGGCCCCCCAATGAGCAGTTCTTC. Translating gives CASSYSRPPNEQFF.

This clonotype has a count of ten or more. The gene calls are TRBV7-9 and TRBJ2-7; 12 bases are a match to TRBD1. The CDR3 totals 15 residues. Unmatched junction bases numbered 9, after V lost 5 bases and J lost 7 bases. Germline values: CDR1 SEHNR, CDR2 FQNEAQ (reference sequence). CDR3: CASSHTGTGGWEQYF. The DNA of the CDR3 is TGTGCCAGCAGCCACACCGGGACAGGGGGCTGGGAGCAGTACTTC.

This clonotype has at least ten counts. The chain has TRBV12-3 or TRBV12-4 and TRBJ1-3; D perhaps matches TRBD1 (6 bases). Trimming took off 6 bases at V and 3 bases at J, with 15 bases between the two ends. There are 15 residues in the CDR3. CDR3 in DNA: TGTGCCAGCAGCGGACAGCTTGGTAGTGGAAACACCATATATTTT. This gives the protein CASSGQLGSGNTIYF.

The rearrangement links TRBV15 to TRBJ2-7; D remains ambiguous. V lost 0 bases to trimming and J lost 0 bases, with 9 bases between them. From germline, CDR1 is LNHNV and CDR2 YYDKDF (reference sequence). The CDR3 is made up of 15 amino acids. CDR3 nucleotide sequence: TGTGCCACCAGCAGAGATCCTTTCCGCTCCTACGAGCAGTACTTC. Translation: CATSRDPFRSYEQYF. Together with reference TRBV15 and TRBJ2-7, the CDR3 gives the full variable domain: DAMVIQNPRYQVTQFGKPVTLSCSQTLNHNVMYWYQQKSSQAPKLLFHYYDKDFNNEADTPDNFQSRRPNTSFCFLDIRSPGLGDTAMYLCATSRDPFRSYEQYFGPGTRLTVT.

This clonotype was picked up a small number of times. CDR3 residues: CASSGRVLQFYGYTF. The CDR3 region has the DNA TGTGCCAGCAGCGGAAGGGTCCTGCAGTTCTATGGCTACACCTTC. The chain employs TRBV7-8 and TRBJ1-2, with D unresolved. V dropped 5 bases and J dropped 4 bases, with 17 bases sitting between them. Germline V gene sequence: CDR1 SGHVS, CDR2 FQNEAQ. The CDR3 runs to 15 residues.